This TCR beta chain is from a study of shared T cell receptors in the human thymus. Produced via immunoSEQ multiplex PCR; TCRdb's table is partial and in-frame only. The sample consists of roughly 410,000 clones, roughly 94% of them appearing once. This clone was observed once. Specimen: thymocytes. The clonotype was recovered from a human donor.

CDR3 DNA: TGTGCCACCTCAAATAGGGGACTAGAAAGGTACGAGCAGTACTTC. Amino acids: CATSNRGLERYEQYF. V gene TRBV27 combines with J gene TRBJ2-7; 8 positions agree with TRBD2. Germline assignment: CDR1 MNHEY and CDR2 SMNVEV (reference sequence). The CDR3 sequence is 15 residues long. Trimming took 10 bases from V and 4 from J; bases not matched to a gene: 15.